These 21 T cell receptor beta chains share one sample of origin, sequenced in a study of spatial heterogeneity in lung cancer. Their specific antigens are unknown. TCRdb re-derived calls from the 5' RACE reads in MiXCR, one entry per CDR3 protein. There are fewer than 10,000 distinct CDR3 sequences in the sample; 6.5% to 9% occur only once, and roughly a sixth lies in the top ten. Time point here: sample taken at primary tumor resection. Notes on the study in general: Expanded alpha and beta TCR counts within tumors tracked tumor mutation counts.

This sample comprised lung tumor tissue, obtained at surgery. The origin of the receptors is a female donor with early-stage non-small cell lung cancer.

This clonotype was observed many times. This chain links TRBV27 with TRBJ1-2, with 8 positions matching TRBD1. Germline V gene sequence: CDR1 MNHEY, CDR2 SMNVEV (reference sequence). This CDR3 is 16 amino acids long. Trimming took 0 bases from V and 5 from J; bases not matched to a gene: 8. The CDR3 sequence is CASSLSGQVPRYGYTF. In DNA, the CDR3 is TGTGCCAGCAGTTTATCGGGACAGGTACCACGATATGGCTACACCTTC.

This clonotype was detected ten times or more. The chain recombines TRBV20-1 with TRBJ2-5, with D tentatively TRBD2 (5 bases). Per the germline V gene, CDR1 is DFQATT and CDR2 is SNEGSKA (reference sequence). Trimming pared 2 bases from V and 2 bases from J, leaving 15 bases between. This CDR3 spans 15 amino acids. CDR3 nucleotides: TGCAGTGCTAGATCCCGCGTACTAGGGCAAGAGACCCAGTACTTC. It specifies CSARSRVLGQETQYF.

This chain joins TRBV6-6 and TRBJ2-1; D is unresolved. V lost 6 bases and J 5 bases, leaving 5 bases between the germline ends. The germline V gene encodes CDR1 MNHNY and CDR2 SVGAGI (reference sequence). The CDR3 length is 11 residues. The CDR3 DNA reads as TGTGCCAGCAGCCGCAACAATGAGCAGTTCTTC. This sequence encodes CASSRNNEQFF.

The chain is built from TRBV7-9 and TRBJ2-1, with D hard to call. This CDR3 is built from 13 residues. V dropped 8 bases and J dropped 3 bases, with 11 bases sitting between them. Germline assignment: CDR1 SEHNR and CDR2 FQNEAQ (reference sequence). The CDR3: CASSQGFYNEQFF. The CDR3 DNA follows: TGTGCCAGCTCACAAGGTTTCTACAATGAGCAGTTCTTC.

In its sample, this clonotype was seen many times. The CDR3 DNA reads as TGTGCCAGCAGCTCCTTAGCGGGAGGGGGAACCGGGGAGCTGTTTTTT. Residues: CASSSLAGGGTGELFF. The chain links TRBV11-2 to TRBJ2-2; 11 bases are a match to TRBD2. This CDR3 comprises 16 residues. The germline V gene encodes CDR1 SGHAT and CDR2 FQNNGV. With V trimmed by 4 bases and J by 5 bases, 6 bases remained unmatched.

This clonotype ranks as medium-sized. The J gene is TRBJ2-1, the V gene TRBV12-3 or TRBV12-4; 10 nucleotides match TRBD1. V shed 3 bases, J shed 7 bases, and the junction held 3 bases outside the gene matches. The CDR3 spans 14 residues. In DNA, the CDR3 is TGTGCCAGCAGTTTTGGGGACAGGGGAAATGAGCAGTTCTTC. Amino acid sequence: CASSFGDRGNEQFF.

This clonotype showed up many times. This chain joins TRBV7-9 and TRBJ2-3; 12 bases fit TRBD2. The CDR3 extends over 15 amino acids. The germline V gene encodes CDR1 SEHNR and CDR2 FQNEAQ (reference sequence). Germline trimming cut 3 bases from V and 5 bases from J; bases unmatched to any gene: 3. Written as DNA, the CDR3 is TGTGCCAGCAGCTTGACTAGCGGGAGAGTAGATACGCAGTATTTT. Protein: CASSLTSGRVDTQYF.

This clonotype was seen repeatedly, ten times or more. The V call is TRBV5-1, the J call TRBJ2-7; D is unclear. The V end lost 5 bases, the J end lost 2 bases, and 5 bases lay between the germline ends. The CDR3 contains 11 residues. Germline loops: CDR1 SGHRS, CDR2 YFSETQ. In nucleotides, the CDR3 is TGCGCCAGCAGATCAGCCTACGAGCAGTACTTC. Amino acids: CASRSAYEQYF.

The chain is built from TRBV20-1 and TRBJ2-7, with D possibly being TRBD2 (5 bases). V lost 3 bases, J lost 6 bases, and 15 bases lay in between. The CDR3 has 13 amino acids. CDR1 DFQATT and CDR2 SNEGSKA come from the germline V gene (reference sequence). Written as DNA, the CDR3 is TGCAGTGCTAGCCCTGGACTCCTCGGCGAGCAGTACTTC. The encoded protein is CSASPGLLGEQYF.

Many counts were recorded for this clonotype. The chain couples TRBV28 to TRBJ2-7; either TRBD1 or TRBD2 may fit D (5 bases each). Germline lookup yields CDR1 MDHEN and CDR2 SYDVKM. Trimming shortened V by 7 bases and J by 5 bases, and 15 bases separated the two germline ends. This CDR3 spans 13 amino acids. The CDR3 bases are TGTGCCAGCAAACCCCCGGGGCCGGACGAGCAGTACTTC. Its translation is CASKPPGPDEQYF. Combining the CDR3 with reference TRBV28 and TRBJ2-7 gives the whole variable domain DVKVTQSSRYLVKRTGEKVFLECVQDMDHENMFWYRQDPGLGLRLIYFSYDVKMKEKGDIPEGYSVSREKKERFSLILESASTNQTSMYLCASKPPGPDEQYFGPGTRLTVT.

By sample share, this clonotype is medium-sized. The CDR3 DNA is TGTGCCAGCAGCCCAGGGTTGGTGGGGACTGAAGCTTTCTTT. This gives the protein CASSPGLVGTEAFF. The genes are TRBV11-3 and TRBJ1-1; tentative D call: TRBD1 (5 bases). The CDR3 sequence is 14 residues long. The ends were cut back, 5 bases at V and 5 bases at J, with 15 bases in the middle. Germline V gene sequence: CDR1 SGHNT, CDR2 YENEEA.

This clonotype was detected many times. The genes are TRBV29-1 and TRBJ2-3; 7 bases agree with TRBD2. Germline trimming cut 5 bases from V and 1 base from J; bases unmatched to any gene: 9. CDR1 is SQVTM and CDR2 is ANQGSEA in the germline V gene. CDR3 length: 15 residues. The CDR3 nucleotides are TGCAGCGTTAAAGGCCAGCTAGCGGGCACAGATACGCAGTATTTT. This sequence encodes CSVKGQLAGTDTQYF.

This clonotype is deemed medium-sized. This rearrangement joins TRBV7-2 to TRBJ1-4; perhaps TRBD1 as D (6 bases). V lost 4 bases and J 5 bases, leaving 14 bases between the germline ends. The CDR3 is made up of 15 amino acids. Germline V CDR1 and CDR2: SGHTA, FQGNSA. This CDR3 reads CASSSQGSHNEKLFF. The DNA for the CDR3 is TGTGCCAGCAGCTCTCAGGGGTCCCACAATGAAAAACTGTTTTTT.

By frequency in the sample, this clonotype is medium-sized (0.01 to 0.1%). The V and J genes are TRBV18 and TRBJ2-3; 9 bases are shared with TRBD1. V lost 0 bases, J lost 5 bases, and 6 bases stayed unmatched. Germline V gene data show CDR1 as KGHSH and CDR2 as LQKENI. This CDR3 has 16 residues. The CDR3 sequence is CASSPPLGQGIDTQYF. The CDR3 bases are TGTGCCAGCTCACCACCTTTGGGACAGGGCATAGATACGCAGTATTTT.

The sample holds many counts of this clonotype. The CDR3 DNA reads as TGCGCCAGCAGCTTGGCTAGCGGGAGCATAGAGACCCAGTACTTC. It specifies CASSLASGSIETQYF. The chain is built from TRBV5-1 and TRBJ2-5; 10 nucleotides match TRBD2. The germline gives CDR1 SGHRS, CDR2 YFSETQ. V trimming: 0 bases; J trimming: 4 bases; junction bases outside the gene matches: 3. The CDR3 has 15 residues.

This clonotype was seen at least ten times. The chain has TRBV27 and TRBJ1-2, with D hard to call. From germline, CDR1 is MNHEY and CDR2 SMNVEV (reference sequence). The CDR3 length is 15 residues. Trimming cost V 0 bases and J 7 bases, with 15 bases left between them. Here the CDR3 reads CASSLSLGKDGGYTF. In DNA, the CDR3 is TGTGCCAGCAGTTTATCGTTGGGGAAAGATGGTGGCTACACCTTC.

This clonotype is medium-sized within its sample. CDR3 DNA sequence: TGCGCCAGCAGCGAGGGACTAGCGGGAGCCTACGAGCAGTACTTC. This sequence encodes CASSEGLAGAYEQYF. The chain employs TRBV5-1 and TRBJ2-7; 14 nucleotides line up with TRBD2. V gave up 4 bases and J gave up 2 bases; unmatched junction bases: 2. CDR3 length equals 15 residues. In germline, CDR1 is SGHRS, CDR2 YFSETQ.

This clonotype has ten or more counts. This chain joins TRBV20-1 and TRBJ1-1; D is unclear. Germline V lookup: CDR1 DFQATT, CDR2 SNEGSKA (reference sequence). This CDR3 comprises 12 residues. Trimming took off 7 bases at V and 3 bases at J, with 12 bases between the two ends. Written as DNA, the CDR3 is TGCAGTGTTCCGGTCAGCTACACTGAAGCTTTCTTT. Translated: CSVPVSYTEAFF.

This clonotype was seen many times. The chain employs TRBV14 and TRBJ2-7, with 7 bases aligning to TRBD1. The CDR3 is 16 residues long. CDR1 and CDR2 from the germline V gene are SGHDN and FVKESK. V trimming: 2 bases; J trimming: 0 bases; junction bases outside the gene matches: 7. CDR3 bases: TGTGCCAGCAGCCAAAGGGCCCCAGGGGGCTCCTACGAGCAGTACTTC. Protein sequence: CASSQRAPGGSYEQYF.

In this sample, this clonotype turned up many times. This chain connects TRBV7-2 to TRBJ1-2; D unclear. V lost 2 bases and J lost 1, with 8 bases in between. This CDR3 spans 14 amino acids. The germline V gene encodes CDR1 SGHTA and CDR2 FQGNSA. CDR3 in amino acids: CASSLYASNYGYTF. CDR3 coding DNA: TGTGCCAGCAGCTTATATGCCAGTAACTATGGCTACACCTTC.

By sample share, this clonotype is medium-sized. J is TRBJ2-1 and V is TRBV6-2 or TRBV6-3; 7 bases are shared with TRBD2. The CDR3 has 14 residues. V lost 7 bases and J lost 5; bases outside the gene matches: 8. Germline CDR1 is MNHEY and CDR2 is SVGEGT. CDR3 sequence reads: CASMRTRGNNEQFF. CDR3 coding DNA: TGTGCCAGCATGAGGACTAGGGGCAACAATGAGCAGTTCTTC.